This TCR beta chain was identified in a study of T cells in Graves' hyperthyroidism and ophthalmopathy. Study-wide findings and caveats: Most thyroid clonotypes expanded above 0.001 appeared in blood too.

The CDR3 regions of TCR beta were amplified from RNA transcripts. The TCR CDR3 was amplified in a first-round RT-PCR using the HTBI primer set. TCRdb used MiXCR to reprocess the multiplex PCR reads, holding one entry per CDR3 protein. The sample holds 650,000 to 800,000 distinct CDR3 sequences, 45% seen once. The germline V gene has CDR1 SEHNR and CDR2 FQNEAQ (reference sequence). Trimming cost V 0 bases and J 0 bases, with 8 bases left between them. The CDR3 is made up of 15 amino acids. As for this clonotype: Antigen unknown.

The TCR originated in an adult man with Graves' disease, either hyperthyroidism or ophthalmopathy (not recorded which). The chain carries TRBV7-9 and TRBJ1-2; D gene uncertain. The sample comprised peripheral blood or thyroid tissue (not recorded which). CDR3 DNA: TGTGCCAGCAGCTTAGCGGCCAGCCCTAACTATGGCTACACCTTC. Translated: CASSLAASPNYGYTF.